This T cell receptor beta chain is from a study of beta chain features in type 1 diabetes. Every isolated RNA sample was fully reverse transcribed, so sequencing captured expressed TCRB transcripts. The protocol was immunoSEQ multiplex PCR, while the TCRdb copy is restricted to in-frame clones and leaves out a portion. The table includes approximately 44,000 clones, approximately 68% detected once. In regard to this clone: What it binds is not known.

The CDR3 is 10 amino acids. Study observations and caveats: In all four CD4+ subsets, TCRB CDR3 length was significantly, moderately reduced in type 1 diabetes. Type 1 diabetes patients had VDJ junctions that carried fewer insertions and more deletions. A closer apparent resemblance between naive, central memory and Treg TCRB repertoires was seen in patients than in healthy donors.

The specimen sequenced was Tregs from blood. J is TRBJ2-1 and V is TRBV21-1; the table's D call, TRBD2, has no DNA check behind it. TRBV21-1 represents a pseudogene. The sequence was collected from a woman between 18 and 29 years old with type 1 diabetes. The DNA of the CDR3 is TGTGCCAACCGGGAGGGCGAGCAGTTCTTC. Its protein product is CANREGEQFF.